The T cell receptor beta chain under discussion was sequenced for a study of blood T cell repertoires in COVID-19. Background on the study: From T cells, B-cell-depleted T cells, or PBMCs came the material, which was cDNA or gDNA.

Clones were sequenced by immunoSEQ multiplex PCR, and TCRdb holds only the in-frame ones, with some missing. The data contain approximately 260,000 clones, roughly nine tenths of them seen just once; the ten biggest clones take up roughly 2.1%. This clone was detected a few times. Per germline, CDR1 MGHRA and CDR2 YSYEKL. CDR3 length: 12 amino acids. The V end was cut by 0 bases, the J end by 8 bases, with 7 bases between. Sample: peripheral blood. The J gene is TRBJ1-2, the V gene TRBV4-1; D uncertain. This TCR derives from a man aged 45-65 years with acute or convalescent COVID-19. The CDR3 protein is CASSQDGEGYTF. CDR3 bases: TGCGCCAGCAGCCAAGATGGGGAGGGCTACACCTTC.